One T cell receptor beta chain is described in this entry. Original analysis: Reference gene primers were amplified, and this amplification served to estimate nucleated cell counts. TCRdb keeps only in-frame clones here, not all; method: immunoSEQ multiplex PCR. Clonal size and the V and J genes are those of that table, whereas D and trimming came from the DNA. The sample has tens of thousands of clones, approximately 86% seen once. The data derive from a study of blood T cell repertoires in COVID-19. Overall study context: T cells, B-cell-depleted T cells, or PBMCs supplied cDNA or gDNA.

The ends lost 4 bases at V and 5 bases at J; junction bases unmatched: 14. In germline, CDR1 is SGHNT, CDR2 YYREEE (reference sequence). The CDR3 contains 16 residues. The receptor comes from a woman aged 80 or over with active or convalescent COVID-19. Sequenced sample: peripheral blood. The chain uses TRBV5-4 and TRBJ2-7; 8 nucleotides line up with TRBD2. CDR3 bases: TGTGCCAGCAGCCTCGACGGGGGGGCTCAGGATAACGAGCAGTACTTC. It is translated as CASSLDGGAQDNEQYF.